A single T cell receptor beta chain is shown here with its context. Sequencing was performed with immunoSEQ multiplex PCR; in TCRdb, only in-frame clones are kept and a portion is missing. The data hold about 110,000 clones, with approximately 90% observed a single time. The CDR3 covers 13 residues. Trimming took off 4 bases at V and 4 bases at J, with 8 bases between the two ends. The germline V gene has CDR1 GTSNPN and CDR2 SVGIG (reference sequence). The sample originates from a study of OX40 agonist ivuxolimab in advanced cancers. Study details: Clinicians treated patients with ivuxolimab, an agonistic anti-OX40 (CD134) antibody. Those enrolled were 82.7% male, with a mean age of 60 years and ages from about 20 to 90.

This TCR was recovered from an adult with an advanced solid tumor such as melanoma, head and neck, liver or kidney cancer. V and J are TRBV30 and TRBJ1-6; D call uncertain. The specimen was CD4+ or CD8+ T cells sorted from blood, collected in a trial of the OX40 agonist ivuxolimab. The CDR3 DNA follows: TGTGCCTGGACAGCAAAATATAATTCACCCCTCCACTTT. Translated: CAWTAKYNSPLHF.